This record concerns one T cell receptor (beta chain) sequence. Sequencing was performed with immunoSEQ multiplex PCR; in TCRdb, only in-frame clones are kept and a portion is missing. The top ten hold about 4.6% of the sample, which has around 270,000 clones, 85% to 90% seen once. The sample is drawn from a study of blood T cell repertoires in COVID-19. In the study overall: The United States, Italy and Spain supplied acute and convalescent COVID-19 samples. PBMCs, B-cell-depleted T cells, or T cells provided the cDNA or gDNA that made up the material.

Germline CDR1 and CDR2: SGDLS and YYNGEE. The CDR3 loop spans 14 amino acids. Between the trimmed V and J ends, which lost 4 bases and 2 bases, there was a span of 10 bases. This sequence originates from a man aged 40-55 years with acute or convalescent COVID-19. The sequenced material came from peripheral blood. The V and J genes are TRBV9 and TRBJ1-3, with D hard to call. The CDR3 coding sequence is TGTGCCAGCAGCCCCCGGGAAACTGGAAACACCATATATTTT. This translates into CASSPRETGNTIYF.